The entry below gives a single T cell receptor beta chain sequence along with its context. RNA totalling 0.5 to 1 ug underwent reverse transcription with random hexamers. TCRdb re-analysed the immunoSEQ multiplex PCR reads in MiXCR, keeping a single row per CDR3 protein. The sample lists approximately 160,000 distinct CDR3 sequences, approximately 93% occurring once. This sample was included in a study of CD8 T cells in Susac syndrome. J was trimmed by 0 bases and V by 6 bases; bases with no gene match: 7. The CDR3 runs 15 residues. In blood CD8+ and CD4+ T cells, TCR beta underwent sequencing. TEMRA cells were FACS-enriched, unlike CD8+ and CD4+ T cells, which were negatively isolated.

Material for sequencing was CD4+ T cells from PBMCs. This clonotype was obtained from a human donor with multiple sclerosis. This sequence joins TRBV12-3 or TRBV12-4 and TRBJ1-2; 7 positions match TRBD1. CDR3 nucleotide sequence: TGTGCCAGCAGCCCTCAACAGGGGACTAACTATGGCTACACCTTC. It translates to CASSPQQGTNYGYTF.